Below, one TCR beta chain is given with its context. Its antigen remains undetermined. No base qualities exist here, and no much larger clone lies one base off it. Spanning cysteine to phenylalanine, the CDR3 consists of 14 amino acids. The read is trimmed to its CDR3 DNA, 42 bases read in frame from base 1. V drops 0 bases and J drops 0 bases, leaving 2 bases in between. Based on the germline V gene (reference sequence), the CDR1 and CDR2 sequences are MNHEY and SMNVEV. These data originate in a study of OX40 agonist ivuxolimab in advanced cancers. Regarding the research as a whole: Ivuxolimab was a fully human IgG2 agonistic monoclonal antibody targeting the costimulatory receptor OX40 (CD134). Of the approximately 53 patients in dose escalation, about 19 had hepatocellular carcinoma, some 15 had melanoma, 9 had renal cell carcinoma and 9 had head and neck cancer. The paper covers the monotherapy dose-escalation part of the phase I ivuxolimab trial, which included N ≈ 50 patients. The point of sequencing TCRbeta in the periphery was to test whether ivuxolimab changed TCR sequence diversity and drove clonal T-cell expansion. Partial responses occurred in three dose-escalation patients, of whom one had hepatocellular carcinoma and two had cutaneous melanoma. In the dose-escalation cohort, around four fifths of patients were male, and the mean age was approximately 60 years with a range of roughly 20 to 79. Intravenous ivuxolimab was administered to patients every 2 weeks at six dose levels: 0.01, 0.1, 0.3, 1.5, 3 and 10 mg/kg. Prior anti-PD-1, anti-PD-L1 or anti-CTLA-4 therapy was permitted, and roughly two fifths of dose-escalation patients had received checkpoint inhibitors.

Broader findings and caveats from the paper: In the 0.1-3.0 mg/kg groups, partial responders were among the patients with the lowest normalized peripheral clonal expansion, particularly in CD8+ T cells. The antigen specificity of the peripheral T cells that underwent clonal expansion was not determined. After ivuxolimab, CD8+ T cells had more expanded clones than CD4+ T cells on average. Clonal expansion of both CD4+ and CD8+ blood T cells was observed from baseline to week 6 at doses 0.1 to 3.0 mg/kg. Low levels of normalized T-cell clonal expansion were also seen in some patients who did not respond.

Patients with autoimmune disease history or receiving systemic immunosuppression were excluded from the trial. In every dose cohort, peripheral blood was drawn for TCR sequencing at baseline, cycle 4 day 1, and cycle 7 day 1. Samples came from an open-label, multicenter, first-in-human phase I dose-escalation trial of ivuxolimab. Adults with locally advanced or metastatic melanoma, renal cell carcinoma, hepatocellular carcinoma or head and neck squamous cell carcinoma were enrolled in the trial. Before TCR sequencing, CD4+ T cells and CD8+ T cells were sorted from peripheral blood as separate populations. To sequence the TCRbeta CDR3 region, genomic DNA was isolated from the sorted cells. The immunoSEQ Assay was used to sequence the TCRbeta CDR3 regions. What TCRdb holds here is the immuneACCESS table cut down to in-frame rearrangements. Part of the clones is not present; checked against another copy, under half of the missing clones reflect an unresolved V gene, and the others are unexplained. This sample gives some 40,000 clones in total; approximately 84% of them show up just once. About 15% of the sample rests with the top ten.

The V and J genes are TRBV27 and TRBJ2-2, with the D gene not clear enough to name. The sequence derives from an adult with an advanced solid tumor such as melanoma, head and neck, liver or kidney cancer. The sample here was CD4+ or CD8+ T cells sorted from blood, taken in a trial of the OX40 agonist ivuxolimab. The nucleotide sequence reads as follows: TGTGCCAGCAGTTTATCGTCGAACACCGGGGAGCTGTTTTTT. Protein translation: CASSLSSNTGELFF.